This section outlines one TCR beta chain sequence together with its context. Its antigen is as yet unknown. The read is 3 residues too short to cover the CDR3 end, so that end is filled in from the germline J gene. Using immunoSEQ multiplex PCR, the repertoire was profiled, and TCRdb retains in-frame clones only, with some absent. The sample has fewer than 40,000 clones, none seen only once. V lost 4 bases, J lost 1 base, and 9 bases stayed unmatched. The germline gives CDR1 GTSNPN, CDR2 SVGIG (reference sequence). The CDR3 loop spans 16 amino acids. The source of the sample is a study of T cell clonality in common variable immunodeficiency. The study's findings and limits: Common variable immunodeficiency TCR beta sequences reportedly had fewer deletions and N-nucleotide insertions.

This clonotype originated in a human donor with common variable immunodeficiency. Material: peripheral blood mononuclear cells. This rearrangement joins TRBV30 to TRBJ1-1; 10 nucleotides agree with TRBD1. CDR3 sequence: CAWMLTGGAWNTEAFF. The sequenced part of the CDR3 DNA is TGTGCCTGGATGCTGACAGGGGGCGCATGGAACACTGAA.